This T cell receptor beta chain originates from a study of T-cell memory formation after mild COVID-19. Study-wide points: Shrinking CD4+ clones resided mostly in CM and EM, and CD8+ ones in EMRA.

V shed 4 bases and J shed 4 bases, with 16 bases lying between them. Germline V lookup: CDR1 MNHNY, CDR2 SVGAGI (reference sequence). The CDR3 extends over 15 amino acids. TCRdb redid the calling of the 5' RACE reads with MiXCR, one entry per CDR3 protein. In the table there are hundreds of thousands of distinct CDR3 sequences, over 15% of which are singletons. In this sample, this clonotype turned up a few times. The antigen is unknown. Sequencing was done on a sample of PBMCs or a T cell subset sorted from them (not recorded which). The chain carries TRBV6-6 and TRBJ2-5; D perhaps matches TRBD2 (6 bases). The receptor was isolated from an adult woman who had mild COVID-19 (a few samples of this study predate the infection). Cell type and time point are not known. The CDR3 DNA reads as TGTGCCAGCAGTTCCTCCGGTGGGACTGCAGAGACCCAGTACTTC. The encoded protein is CASSSSGGTAETQYF.